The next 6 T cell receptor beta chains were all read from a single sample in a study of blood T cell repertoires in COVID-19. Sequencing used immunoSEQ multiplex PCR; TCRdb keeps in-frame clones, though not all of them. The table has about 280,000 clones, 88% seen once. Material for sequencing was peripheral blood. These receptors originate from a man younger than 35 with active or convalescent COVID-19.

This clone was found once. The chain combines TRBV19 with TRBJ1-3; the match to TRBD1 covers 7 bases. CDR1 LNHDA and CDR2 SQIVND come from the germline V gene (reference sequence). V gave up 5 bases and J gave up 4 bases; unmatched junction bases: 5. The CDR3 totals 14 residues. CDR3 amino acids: CASSLGQLGNTIYF. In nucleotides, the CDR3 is TGTGCCAGTAGTCTGGGACAGCTGGGAAACACCATATATTTT.

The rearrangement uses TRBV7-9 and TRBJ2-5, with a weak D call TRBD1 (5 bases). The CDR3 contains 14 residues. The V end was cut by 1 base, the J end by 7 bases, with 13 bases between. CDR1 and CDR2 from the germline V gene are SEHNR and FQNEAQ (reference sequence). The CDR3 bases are TGTGCCAGCAGCTTAGGACAGTTGATTTGGACCCAGTACTTC. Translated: CASSLGQLIWTQYF.

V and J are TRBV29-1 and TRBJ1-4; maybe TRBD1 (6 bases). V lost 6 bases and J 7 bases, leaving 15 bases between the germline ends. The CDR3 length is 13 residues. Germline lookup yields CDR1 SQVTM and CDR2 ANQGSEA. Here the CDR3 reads CSVNRAGGEKLFF. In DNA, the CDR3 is TGCAGCGTCAACAGGGCGGGCGGTGAAAAACTGTTTTTT.

CDR3 sequence reads: CASSVRDRGGSPGELFF. CDR3 DNA: TGTGCCAGCAGCGTCCGGGACAGGGGAGGTTCCCCCGGGGAGCTGTTTTTT. The chain recombines TRBV9 with TRBJ2-2; 10 bases fit TRBD1. Germline CDR1 is SGDLS and CDR2 is YYNGEE. The CDR3 loop spans 17 amino acids. V lost 2 bases to trimming and J lost 6 bases; unmatched junction nucleotides: 10.

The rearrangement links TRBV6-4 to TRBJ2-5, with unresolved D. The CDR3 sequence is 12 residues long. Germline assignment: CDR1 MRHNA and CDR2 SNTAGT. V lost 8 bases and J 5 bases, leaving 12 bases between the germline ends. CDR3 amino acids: CASSVTEETQYF. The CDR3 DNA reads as TGTGCCAGCTCCGTCACCGAGGAGACCCAGTACTTC.

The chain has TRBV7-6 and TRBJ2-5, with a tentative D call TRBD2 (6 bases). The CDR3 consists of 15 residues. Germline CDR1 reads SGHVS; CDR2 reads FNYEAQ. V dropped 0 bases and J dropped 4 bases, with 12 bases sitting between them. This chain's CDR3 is CASSLATNGGETQYF. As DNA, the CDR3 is TGTGCCAGCAGCTTAGCCACAAACGGGGGAGAGACCCAGTACTTC.